Included here is one TCR beta chain sequence, with context. Its antigen is still unknown. No much larger clonotype is one base removed from it; base qualities were not supplied. This record comes from a study of OX40 agonist ivuxolimab in advanced cancers. Regarding the research as a whole: Ivuxolimab, which targeted the costimulatory receptor OX40 (CD134), was an agonistic, fully human IgG2 monoclonal antibody. Intravenous ivuxolimab was administered to patients every 2 weeks at six dose levels: 0.01, 0.1, 0.3, 1.5, 3 and 10 mg/kg. Of the approximately 54 dose-escalation patients, hepatocellular carcinoma was present in some 19, melanoma in some 15, renal cell carcinoma in 9 and head and neck cancer in 9. In the dose-escalation cohort, roughly four fifths of patients were male, and the mean age was approximately 60 years, with a range of about 20 to 90. Patients were allowed to have had prior anti-PD-1, anti-PD-L1 or anti-CTLA-4 therapy, and approximately 39% of the dose-escalation patients had been treated with checkpoint inhibitors. Partial responses were achieved by three dose-escalation patients, of whom one had hepatocellular carcinoma and two had cutaneous melanoma. The purpose of peripheral TCRbeta sequencing was to test whether ivuxolimab changed TCR sequence diversity and led to clonal T-cell expansion. The paper reports the monotherapy dose-escalation portion (N of about 54 patients) of the phase I ivuxolimab trial.

The trial excluded patients who had a history of autoimmune disease or were on systemic immunosuppression. In every dose cohort, peripheral blood was drawn for TCR sequencing at baseline, cycle 4 day 1, and cycle 7 day 1. Samples came from an open-label, multicenter, first-in-human phase I dose-escalation trial of ivuxolimab. Adults with locally advanced or metastatic melanoma, renal cell carcinoma, hepatocellular carcinoma or head and neck squamous cell carcinoma were enrolled in the trial. CD4+ and CD8+ T cells were sorted separately from peripheral blood before TCR sequencing. Here is what the overall study found, with its caveats: Partial responders in the 0.1-3.0 mg/kg groups had among the lowest normalized peripheral clonal expansion, especially among CD8+ T cells. Low levels of normalized T-cell clonal expansion were also shown by some nonresponding patients. Antigen specificity was not determined for the clonally expanded peripheral T cells. After ivuxolimab, CD8+ T cells had more expanded clones than CD4+ T cells on average. At doses from 0.1 to 3.0 mg/kg, clonal expansion was seen in both CD4+ and CD8+ blood T cells between baseline and week 6.

From its cysteine to its phenylalanine, the CDR3 spans 13 amino acids. The entry retains the CDR3 DNA only, 39 bases that are in frame from base 1. CDR1 MNHEY and CDR2 SMNVEV are derived from the germline V gene (reference sequence). Relative to germline, V is 2 bases shorter and J is 4 bases shorter, with 8 bases between their ends. Genomic DNA was isolated from the sorted cells so that the TCRbeta CDR3 region could be sequenced. The immunoSEQ Assay was used to sequence the TCRbeta CDR3 regions. In TCRdb, the immuneACCESS table is reduced to in-frame sequences with V and J assigned. These tables do not hold every clone; where another copy was compared, an unresolved V gene accounts for under half, and the others remain unexplained. The sample includes about 42,000 clones, with 75% to 90% observed a single time. The ten largest clones add up to over 10% of the sample.

The sequence derives from an adult with an advanced solid tumor such as melanoma, head and neck, liver or kidney cancer. This material consisted of CD4+ or CD8+ T cells sorted from blood, taken in a trial of the OX40 agonist ivuxolimab. The chain is encoded by TRBV27 joined to TRBJ2-5; TRBD1 is a possible D gene, resting on 6 matching bases. Read as DNA, the sequence is TGTGCCAGCAGTTTACAGGGGTTAGAGACCCAGTACTTC. Translated, it reads CASSLQGLETQYF.